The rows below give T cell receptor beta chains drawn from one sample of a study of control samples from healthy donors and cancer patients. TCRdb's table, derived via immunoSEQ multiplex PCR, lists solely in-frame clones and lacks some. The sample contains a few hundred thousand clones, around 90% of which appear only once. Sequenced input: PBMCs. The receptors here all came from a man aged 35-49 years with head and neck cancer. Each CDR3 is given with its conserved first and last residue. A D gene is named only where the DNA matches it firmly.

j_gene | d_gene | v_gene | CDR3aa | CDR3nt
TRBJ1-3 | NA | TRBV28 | CASSLAGRAPFSGNTIYF | TGTGCCAGCAGTTTAGCGGGGCGGGCCCCCTTCTCTGGAAACACCATATATTTT
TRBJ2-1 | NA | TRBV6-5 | CASSYPGGPQFF | TGTGCCAGCAGTTATCCCGGGGGGCCGCAGTTCTTC
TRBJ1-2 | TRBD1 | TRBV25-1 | CASSDPAGTANYGYTF | TGTGCCAGCAGTGATCCGGCAGGGACAGCCAACTATGGCTACACCTTC
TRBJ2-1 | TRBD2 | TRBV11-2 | CASSSQLAGGAYNEQFF | TGTGCCAGCAGCTCCCAATTAGCGGGAGGGGCCTACAATGAGCAGTTCTTC
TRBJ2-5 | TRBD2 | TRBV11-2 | CASSQLAGETQYF | TGTGCCAGCAGCCAACTAGCGGGAGAGACCCAGTACTTC
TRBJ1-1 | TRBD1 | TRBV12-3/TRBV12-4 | CASSRTGDTEAFF | TGTGCCAGCAGTCGTACAGGGGACACTGAAGCTTTCTTT
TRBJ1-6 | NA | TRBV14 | CASSLNRNNSPLHF | TGTGCCAGCAGCCTCAACAGGAATAATTCACCCCTCCACTTT
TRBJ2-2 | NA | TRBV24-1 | CATSDLTRDDGELFF | TGTGCCACCAGTGATTTGACCAGGGACGACGGGGAGCTGTTTTTT
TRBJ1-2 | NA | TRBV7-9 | CASSAGRTNYGYTF | TGTGCCAGCAGCGCCGGACGGACTAACTATGGCTACACCTTC
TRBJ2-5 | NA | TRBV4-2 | CASSQGTAPETQYF | TGTGCCAGCAGCCAAGGGACCGCACCAGAGACCCAGTACTTC